The 5 T cell receptor beta chains reported below all come from one sample, sequenced in a study of beta chain features in type 1 diabetes. Every bit of the isolated RNA underwent reverse transcription, so sequencing read expressed TCRB transcripts. This table comes from immunoSEQ multiplex PCR, and its TCRdb copy is limited to in-frame clones, with some not included. This table has under 300,000 clones, about 30% appearing once. Sequenced sample: central memory CD4+ T cells from blood. The source of these receptors is a young man in good health.

The chain recombines TRBV25-1 with TRBJ2-7; 8 nucleotides match TRBD1. Germline CDR1 reads MGHDK; CDR2 reads SYGVNS. This CDR3 has 16 residues. J was trimmed by 6 bases and V by 3 bases; bases with no gene match: 13. Written as DNA, the CDR3 is TGTGCCAGCAGTGATCCCAGACAGGGGCTGACCGGCGAGCAGTACTTC. This translates into CASSDPRQGLTGEQYF.

This clone was recorded a few times. This chain joins TRBV6-1 and TRBJ2-7; D tentatively fits TRBD1 or TRBD2 (6 bases each). This CDR3 contains 12 residues. Germline V gene lookup returns CDR1 MNHNS and CDR2 SASEGT. Trimming removed 6 bases at V and 6 bases at J, with 12 bases between. The CDR3 sequence is CASSPGGLEQYF. CDR3 nucleotides: TGTGCCAGCAGCCCTGGGGGGCTCGAGCAGTACTTC.

This clone was recorded a few times. The chain recombines TRBV29-1 with TRBJ2-6; 8 bases map to TRBD1. Germline V gene lookup returns CDR1 SQVTM and CDR2 ANQGSEA. Losses at the gene ends were 4 bases for V and 0 bases for J; bases not matched to a gene: 2. The CDR3 has 15 amino acids. As DNA, the CDR3 is TGCAGCGTTGGACAGGGGACCTCTGGGGCCAACGTCCTGACTTTC. Translation gives CSVGQGTSGANVLTF.

This clone was counted a few times. The chain employs TRBV10-3 and TRBJ2-2; no firm D call. V was cut by 4 bases and J by 6 bases, with 6 bases left in between. The CDR3 contains 12 residues. Germline V gene data show CDR1 as ENHRY and CDR2 as SYGVKD. In DNA form, the CDR3 reads TGTGCCATCAGTGGCGCCTCCGGGGAGCTGTTTTTT. Translating gives CAISGASGELFF.

This clone has only one observation. The gene calls are TRBV2 and TRBJ2-5; perhaps TRBD2 as D (6 bases). Trimming cost V 6 bases and J 4 bases, with 18 bases left between them. Germline CDR1 and CDR2: SNHLY and FYNNEI. The CDR3 has 15 residues. The CDR3 reads CASRRAPEGGETQYF. CDR3 nucleotides: TGTGCCAGCAGGAGGGCCCCGGAGGGAGGAGAGACCCAGTACTTC.